The clone carrying this TCR beta chain was recorded many times. What it binds is unknown. Certain patients, namely those with other autoimmune diseases, uncontrolled infections, pregnancy or lactation, were excluded. Symptoms, serum thyroxine and TRAb, thyroid ultrasound, and orbital computed tomography formed the diagnostic basis. This sample stems from a study of Graves' ophthalmopathy and Graves' hyperthyroidism. On the study more broadly: Blood was drawn at initial diagnosis, before any treatment. Findings of the study overall: Ophthalmopathy was separated from stable hyperthyroidism by a 13-signature model with 87.88% sensitivity and 81.08% specificity.

Amplified TCR beta CDR3 regions were obtained using RNA transcripts as template. HTBI-primed first-round RT-PCR preceded second-round multiplex PCR. Using its own MiXCR run on the multiplex PCR reads, TCRdb lists one record per CDR3 protein. The table includes roughly 160,000 distinct CDR3 sequences, roughly two fifths detected once. CDR1 and CDR2 (germline): MNHEY, SVGEGT. The CDR3 spans 14 residues. V lost 2 bases and J 4 bases, leaving 12 bases between the germline ends. The genes are TRBV6-2 or TRBV6-3 and TRBJ2-7; D ambiguous. The sequence derives from a man aged 30 to 45 with Graves' ophthalmopathy. Specimen: peripheral blood. CDR3 region: CASSYGMTSYEQYF. Here the CDR3 DNA reads TGTGCCAGCAGTTACGGGATGACAAGTTACGAGCAGTACTTC.